The entry below gives a single T cell receptor (beta chain) sequence along with its context. Its cognate antigen is unknown. Germline CDR1 SNHLY, CDR2 FYNNEI. The CDR3 loop spans 13 amino acids. Trimming removed 6 bases at V and 3 bases at J, with 12 bases between. This entry belongs to a study of shared clonotypes between healthy human individuals. Study outcomes and limitations: Generation of non-shared clonotypes was less probable than generation of clonotypes shared by all four donors. Naive subsets typically showed greater estimated richness than memory subsets.

Measured with immunoSEQ multiplex PCR; TCRdb has only the in-frame clones, and not every one. The sample contains around 550,000 clones, 85% to 95% of which appear only once. The naive CD8 subset, CD45RO-negative cells positively selected for CCR7, excluded terminally differentiated effector memory CD45RA+ cells. Recent vaccinations or acute infections were absent in the healthy HIV-negative adult donors. V is TRBV2 and J is TRBJ2-7; no clear D gene. The receptor was derived from a woman in her 30s in good health. Source material: naive CD8+ T cells sorted from blood. CDR3 residues: CASRGGENYEQYF. CDR3 DNA: TGTGCCAGCAGGGGCGGCGAGAACTACGAGCAGTACTTC.